The 14 T cell receptor beta chains below were found in one sample sequenced in a study of cytomegalovirus exposure and HLA in healthy donors. Vbeta (60) and Jbeta (13) primers were used in the PCR. Sequencing used immunoSEQ multiplex PCR; TCRdb keeps in-frame clones, though not all of them. In total, the table holds around 140,000 clones. Sequences were obtained from PBMCs. These receptors were obtained from a male donor in good health and CMV-seronegative.

The chain couples TRBV19 to TRBJ2-7; 11 nucleotides agree with TRBD2. Germline V gene data show CDR1 as LNHDA and CDR2 as SQIVND (reference sequence). The CDR3 length is 14 residues. The trim removed 8 bases at V and 3 bases at J, leaving 6 bases unmatched. The CDR3 here is CASSGTSGFYEQYF. The CDR3 region has the DNA TGTGCCAGTTCCGGGACTAGCGGATTCTACGAGCAGTACTTC.

This chain uses TRBV14 with TRBJ1-1; perhaps TRBD1 as D (5 bases). The CDR3 covers 13 residues. Trimming removed 2 bases from V and 4 bases from J, with 8 bases in between. From germline, CDR1 is SGHDN and CDR2 FVKESK. CDR3 bases: TGTGCCAGCAGCCAAAAAACAGGCACTGAAGCTTTCTTT. It translates to CASSQKTGTEAFF.

V usage is TRBV18 and J usage is TRBJ2-1; unclear D gene. Per germline, CDR1 KGHSH and CDR2 LQKENI. Trimming pared 2 bases from V and 5 bases from J, leaving 4 bases between. The CDR3 extends over 12 amino acids. This CDR3 reads CASSPNNNEQFF. As DNA, the CDR3 is TGTGCCAGCTCACCAAACAACAATGAGCAGTTCTTC.

The V gene is TRBV30, the J gene TRBJ2-1; TRBD1 is a possible D gene (6 bases). The CDR3 runs 13 residues. Germline CDR1 is GTSNPN and CDR2 is SVGIG (reference sequence). Trimming took 3 bases from V and 5 from J, leaving 11 bases between them. The CDR3 is CAWRLQGNNEQFF. The CDR3 DNA reads as TGTGCCTGGAGGTTACAGGGAAACAATGAGCAGTTCTTC.

The rearrangement joins TRBV5-4 to TRBJ2-2, with D tentatively TRBD1 (6 bases). The CDR3 is 14 amino acids. Trimming removed 2 bases from V and 4 bases from J, with 9 bases in between. Germline V lookup: CDR1 SGHNT, CDR2 YYREEE (reference sequence). The CDR3 region is CASSFGTPTGELFF. CDR3 bases: TGTGCCAGCAGCTTCGGGACACCCACCGGGGAGCTGTTTTTT. Full variable domain (missing parts from reference TRBV5-4 and TRBJ2-2): ETGVTQSPTHLIKTRGQQVTLRCSSQSGHNTVSWYQQALGQGPQFIFQYYREEENGRGNFPPRFSGLQFPNYSSELNVNALELDDSALYLCASSFGTPTGELFFGEGSRLTVL.

This chain uses TRBV18 with TRBJ2-7; TRBD1 matches at 8 bases. CDR1 and CDR2 from the germline V gene are KGHSH and LQKENI. The trim removed 0 bases at V and 1 base at J, leaving 2 bases unmatched. CDR3 length equals 15 residues. The CDR3 sequence: CASSPPGTGSYEQYF. The DNA of the CDR3 is TGTGCCAGCTCACCACCGGGGACAGGATCCTACGAGCAGTACTTC.

The chain combines TRBV2 with TRBJ2-1; no definite D call. This CDR3 is built from 14 residues. V was shortened by 2 bases and J by 0 bases, with 5 bases between the two germline ends. Per the germline V gene, CDR1 is SNHLY and CDR2 is FYNNEI. For the CDR3, the DNA is TGTGCCAGCAGTGAACAGATCTCCTACAATGAGCAGTTCTTC. It translates to CASSEQISYNEQFF.

The chain employs TRBV6-1 and TRBJ2-1, with 8 bases identical to TRBD1. CDR3 size: 14 residues. The V and J ends lost 4 bases and 8 bases, in that order; junction bases with no gene match: 7. Germline V gives CDR1 MNHNS, CDR2 SASEGT. CDR3 in amino acids: CASSVQGGSDEQFF. CDR3 bases: TGTGCCAGCAGTGTACAGGGGGGTTCGGATGAGCAGTTCTTC.

The rearrangement joins TRBV5-6 to TRBJ1-5; 7 bases line up with TRBD1. Germline trimming cut 3 bases from V and 4 bases from J; bases unmatched to any gene: 7. CDR3 length: 15 amino acids. Germline CDR1 SGHDT, CDR2 YYEEEE. CDR3: CASSSNRQGNQPQHF. CDR3 nucleotides: TGTGCCAGCAGCTCGAACCGACAGGGAAATCAGCCCCAGCATTTT.

The chain uses TRBV10-3 and TRBJ1-2; possibly TRBD1 for D (5 bases). This CDR3 has 14 residues. The germline CDR1 and CDR2 sequences are ENHRY and SYGVKD. V was trimmed by 0 bases and J by 4 bases, leaving 9 bases between them. CDR3: CAISESGGSYGYTF. CDR3 in DNA: TGTGCCATCAGTGAGTCGGGGGGGTCCTATGGCTACACCTTC.

The chain recombines TRBV4-3 with TRBJ1-1, with D perhaps TRBD1 (5 bases). The CDR3 loop spans 16 amino acids. With 0 bases removed from V and 0 bases from J, the gap between germline ends came to 11 bases. Per germline, CDR1 LGHNA and CDR2 YSLEER. CDR3 coding DNA: TGCGCCAGCAGCCAAGACGGACAAACCATGAACACTGAAGCTTTCTTT. This gives the protein CASSQDGQTMNTEAFF.

The gene calls are TRBV11-3 and TRBJ1-1; D is ambiguous. This CDR3 is built from 13 residues. Germline assignment: CDR1 SGHNT and CDR2 YENEEA. V lost 3 bases and J lost 2, with 7 bases in between. The CDR3 bases are TGTGCCAGCAGCTTTGACACTAACACTGAAGCTTTCTTT. It is translated as CASSFDTNTEAFF.

The chain links TRBV18 to TRBJ1-4; no definite D call. CDR1 is KGHSH and CDR2 is LQKENI in the germline V gene. The CDR3 has 14 amino acids. Deletions cut 4 bases from V and 3 bases from J, with 9 bases between. CDR3 residues: CASSRDRANEKLFF. In DNA, the CDR3 is TGTGCCAGCTCACGAGATCGGGCTAATGAAAAACTGTTTTTT.

The chain is built from TRBV9 and TRBJ1-5, with D tentatively TRBD1 (5 bases). This CDR3 region has 15 residues. Germline loops: CDR1 SGDLS, CDR2 YYNGEE. V gave up 3 bases and J gave up 4 bases, with 14 bases separating them. CDR3 amino acids: CASSEAGRSNQPQHF. DNA for the CDR3: TGTGCCAGCAGCGAGGCGGGACGGTCGAATCAGCCCCAGCATTTT.